The next 32 T cell receptor beta chains were all read from a single sample in a study of blood T cell repertoires in COVID-19. The data were produced by immunoSEQ multiplex PCR, yet TCRdb's version contains in-frame clones alone and is incomplete. Of about 170,000 clones detected, approximately 91% appear once; the ten largest clones hold about 5%. What was sequenced was peripheral blood. Receptors were obtained from a young man with COVID-19, enrolled during active disease.

The chain uses TRBV5-6 and TRBJ2-7; possible D gene TRBD1, 5 bases. From germline, CDR1 is SGHDT and CDR2 YYEEEE. Trimming shortened V by 5 bases and J by 4 bases, and 13 bases separated the two germline ends. This CDR3 is built from 13 residues. The CDR3 nucleotides are TGTGCCAGCAGTCTAGGGGCTGTGTACGAGCAGTACTTC. This gives the protein CASSLGAVYEQYF. The full variable domain, completed using reference TRBV5-6 and TRBJ2-7, is DAGVTQSPTHLIKTRGQQVTLRCSPKSGHDTVSWYQQALGQGPQFIFQYYEEEERQRGNFPDRFSGHQFPNYSSELNVNALLLGDSALYLCASSLGAVYEQYFGPGTRLTVT.

Details on this clone: The same CDR3 arises from other DNA sequences in this sample as well. The rearrangement joins TRBV4-3 to TRBJ2-7; 11 positions match TRBD2. This CDR3 is 16 amino acids long. V trimming: 0 bases; J trimming: 2 bases; junction bases outside the gene matches: 3. Germline assignment: CDR1 LGHNA and CDR2 YSLEER. Here the CDR3 reads CASSQDRLAGTYEQYF. The CDR3 region has the DNA TGCGCCAGCAGCCAAGATCGACTAGCGGGGACCTACGAGCAGTACTTC.

This rearrangement joins TRBV10-3 to TRBJ1-3; D is ambiguous. V was trimmed by 6 bases and J by 4 bases, leaving 16 bases between them. The germline gives CDR1 ENHRY, CDR2 SYGVKD. The length of the CDR3 is 15 residues. The CDR3 spells CAISRDLVSGNTIYF. In DNA form, the CDR3 reads TGTGCCATCAGCCGAGACCTAGTTTCAGGAAACACCATATATTTT.

The chain uses TRBV5-6 and TRBJ2-3; TRBD2 matches at 9 bases. Germline CDR1 SGHDT, CDR2 YYEEEE. The J segment lost 1 base and the V segment lost 0 bases, leaving 9 bases of the junction unmatched. This CDR3 contains 18 residues. Here the CDR3 DNA reads TGTGCCAGCAGCTTGGGACTAGCGGCTCCCCAAGGCACAGATACGCAGTATTTT. Residues: CASSLGLAAPQGTDTQYF.

The genes are TRBV2 and TRBJ1-5; possible D gene TRBD1, 5 bases. This CDR3 is 14 amino acids long. V was clipped by 6 bases and J by 5 bases, with 14 bases between them. CDR1 and CDR2 (germline): SNHLY, FYNNEI. The DNA of the CDR3 is TGTGCCAGCAGGAAAGACAGCCAATATCAGCCCCAGCATTTT. Translated: CASRKDSQYQPQHF.

The chain uses TRBV27 and TRBJ2-5, with 14 positions matching TRBD2. Germline V gene lookup returns CDR1 MNHEY and CDR2 SMNVEV (reference sequence). V gave up 2 bases and J gave up 5 bases; unmatched junction bases: 4. The CDR3 extends over 16 amino acids. CDR3 amino acids: CASSLGTSGSTETQYF. The CDR3 DNA reads as TGTGCCAGCAGTTTAGGGACTAGCGGGAGTACGGAGACCCAGTACTTC.

The chain joins TRBV7-6 to TRBJ2-1; 9 bases line up with TRBD1. CDR1 and CDR2 (germline): SGHVS, FNYEAQ. The CDR3 loop spans 15 amino acids. Losses at the gene ends were 5 bases for V and 10 bases for J; bases not matched to a gene: 12. The CDR3 DNA sequence: TGTGCCAGCAGCGGTGGGACTACAGGGGGCTGGGAGCAGTTCTTC. Translation: CASSGGTTGGWEQFF.

This chain joins TRBV4-3 and TRBJ1-2; D is unclear. Trimming took 0 bases from V and 4 from J, leaving 9 bases between them. The V gene's germline CDR1 is LGHNA and CDR2 YSLEER. This CDR3 is built from 14 residues. This CDR3 is CASSQESGVYGYTF. CDR3 DNA: TGCGCCAGCAGCCAAGAATCCGGGGTCTATGGCTACACCTTC.

The chain uses TRBV19 and TRBJ1-2, with D possibly being TRBD1 (5 bases). With 5 bases removed from V and 3 bases from J, the gap between germline ends came to 16 bases. Germline values: CDR1 LNHDA, CDR2 SQIVND (reference sequence). The CDR3 covers 15 residues. The CDR3 here is CASSFGPRGDYGYTF. CDR3 DNA sequence: TGTGCCAGTAGTTTTGGTCCCCGGGGGGACTATGGCTACACCTTC.

The rearrangement uses TRBV11-2 and TRBJ1-6, with unresolved D. The germline V gene encodes CDR1 SGHAT and CDR2 FQNNGV. The germline V and J ends were trimmed by 3 bases and 7 bases, with 10 bases remaining between them. The CDR3 contains 14 residues. CDR3 sequence reads: CASSFPNSNSPLHF. CDR3 coding DNA: TGTGCCAGCAGCTTCCCCAATAGCAATTCACCCCTCCACTTT.

The chain uses TRBV29-1 and TRBJ2-1; 8 bases are shared with TRBD1. V lost 4 bases to trimming and J lost 8 bases; unmatched junction nucleotides: 10. CDR1 and CDR2 (germline): SQVTM, ANQGSEA. This CDR3 contains 14 residues. Here the CDR3 reads CSVVKGRGRDEQFF. In DNA form, the CDR3 reads TGCAGCGTTGTGAAGGGCAGGGGGCGAGATGAGCAGTTCTTC.

The chain combines TRBV7-9 with TRBJ2-3; no clear D. Germline CDR1 and CDR2: SEHNR and FQNEAQ (reference sequence). The CDR3 covers 13 residues. V was cut by 5 bases and J by 3 bases, with 9 bases left in between. This chain's CDR3 is CASSPTGTDTQYF. DNA of the CDR3: TGTGCCAGCAGCCCTACCGGGACAGATACGCAGTATTTT.

The chain carries TRBV7-6 and TRBJ2-2; 9 bases match TRBD2. The CDR3 extends over 19 amino acids. The J segment lost 4 bases and the V segment lost 4 bases, leaving 16 bases of the junction unmatched. CDR1 and CDR2 (germline): SGHVS, FNYEAQ. CDR3 sequence (DNA): TGTGCCAGCAGCTCATCGCGAGCGCTAGCGGGAATCGTCACCGGGGAGCTGTTTTTT. It is translated as CASSSSRALAGIVTGELFF.

This clone was observed once. V is TRBV30 and J is TRBJ2-3; 7 positions match TRBD2. V gave up 0 bases and J gave up 6 bases; unmatched junction bases: 6. The CDR3 is 14 residues long. Germline CDR1 is GTSNPN and CDR2 is SVGIG (reference sequence). CDR3 loop: CAWSVRLARDTQYF. DNA for the CDR3: TGTGCCTGGAGTGTACGACTAGCACGCGATACGCAGTATTTT.

The J gene is TRBJ2-3, the V gene TRBV7-8; D gene ambiguous. Germline assignment: CDR1 SGHVS and CDR2 FQNEAQ. Trimming pared 4 bases from V and 6 bases from J, leaving 5 bases between. The CDR3 has 11 residues. This chain's CDR3 is CASSYGDTQYF. Here the CDR3 DNA reads TGTGCCAGCAGCTATGGCGATACGCAGTATTTT.

This rearrangement joins TRBV30 to TRBJ1-1, with no clear D. Between the trimmed V and J ends, which lost 3 bases and 5 bases, there was a span of 7 bases. The germline V gene has CDR1 GTSNPN and CDR2 SVGIG (reference sequence). The CDR3 is made up of 11 amino acids. In DNA, the CDR3 is TGTGCCTGGAGGACGGGAACTGAAGCTTTCTTT. This translates into CAWRTGTEAFF.

The J gene is TRBJ2-2, the V gene TRBV9; unclear D gene. CDR1 is SGDLS and CDR2 is YYNGEE in the germline V gene. V gave up 7 bases and J gave up 4 bases, with 11 bases separating them. The CDR3 is made up of 13 amino acids. This CDR3 reads CASEPSGTGELFF. Here the CDR3 DNA reads TGTGCCAGCGAGCCCTCAGGCACCGGGGAGCTGTTTTTT.

This clone was counted once. This sequence joins TRBV7-6 and TRBJ2-1; 13 bases are shared with TRBD2. V lost 1 base, J lost 12 bases, and 15 bases stayed unmatched. The CDR3 is 18 amino acids. The germline V gene has CDR1 SGHVS and CDR2 FNYEAQ. This CDR3 is CASSLENTGTSGARWQFF. In DNA, the CDR3 is TGTGCCAGCAGCTTAGAGAATACCGGGACTAGCGGGGCTAGATGGCAGTTCTTC.

This clone was counted a single time. The chain carries TRBV5-6 and TRBJ2-7, with 7 bases matching TRBD1. V shed 0 bases, J shed 10 bases, and the junction held 7 bases outside the gene matches. Germline CDR1 and CDR2: SGHDT and YYEEEE. The CDR3 extends over 13 amino acids. CDR3 amino acids: CASSLGKGQRQYF. CDR3 sequence (DNA): TGTGCCAGCAGCTTGGGGAAGGGACAGCGACAGTACTTC.

The chain joins TRBV29-1 to TRBJ2-1; D perhaps matches TRBD1 (5 bases). This CDR3 spans 12 amino acids. Germline V CDR1 and CDR2: SQVTM, ANQGSEA. Trimming cost V 4 bases and J 9 bases, with 13 bases left between them. CDR3 amino acids: CSVGLGVGEQFF. The DNA of the CDR3 is TGCAGCGTTGGGTTAGGGGTTGGTGAGCAGTTCTTC.

The chain carries TRBV13 and TRBJ1-2; possibly TRBD1 for D (6 bases). The CDR3 spans 15 residues. Germline V gives CDR1 PRHDT, CDR2 FYEKMQ (reference sequence). Between the trimmed V and J ends, which lost 6 bases and 4 bases, there was a span of 18 bases. CDR3 residues: CASSQGGARSYGYTF. CDR3 bases: TGTGCCAGCAGTCAAGGGGGGGCGCGGTCCTATGGCTACACCTTC.

The gene calls are TRBV4-1 and TRBJ2-7; D is ambiguous. Germline V CDR1 and CDR2: MGHRA, YSYEKL. V dropped 2 bases and J dropped 0 bases, with 8 bases sitting between them. The CDR3 spans 14 residues. The chain's CDR3 is CASSQLRGSYEQYF. CDR3 DNA: TGCGCCAGCAGCCAACTCAGAGGCTCCTACGAGCAGTACTTC.

The chain couples TRBV5-6 to TRBJ1-4; 7 nucleotides align to TRBD1. The ends lost 0 bases at V and 4 bases at J; junction bases unmatched: 9. Looked up from germline, CDR1 is SGHDT and CDR2 is YYEEEE. The CDR3 is made up of 17 amino acids. CDR3 amino acids: CASSLVSQGEHNEKLFF. The CDR3, as DNA: TGTGCCAGCAGCTTGGTTTCTCAGGGGGAACATAATGAAAAACTGTTTTTT. Using reference TRBV5-6 and TRBJ1-4 for the parts outside the CDR3, the full variable domain is DAGVTQSPTHLIKTRGQQVTLRCSPKSGHDTVSWYQQALGQGPQFIFQYYEEEERQRGNFPDRFSGHQFPNYSSELNVNALLLGDSALYLCASSLVSQGEHNEKLFFGSGTQLSVL.

The CDR3 nucleotides are TGTGCCAGCAGTTTAAACAGTTACTATGGCTACACCTTC. Residues: CASSLNSYYGYTF. The chain is built from TRBV27 and TRBJ1-2; D unclear. V was clipped by 2 bases and J by 3 bases, with 7 bases between them. The CDR3 extends over 13 amino acids. Germline V CDR1 and CDR2: MNHEY, SMNVEV (reference sequence).

V usage is TRBV19 and J usage is TRBJ2-7, with D perhaps TRBD1 (6 bases). Germline V gene data show CDR1 as LNHDA and CDR2 as SQIVND (reference sequence). Deletions cut 3 bases from V and 2 bases from J, with 8 bases between. The CDR3 consists of 13 residues. The CDR3 spells CASSIRTAYEQYF. CDR3 sequence (DNA): TGTGCCAGTAGTATCCGGACAGCCTACGAGCAGTACTTC.

This sequence joins TRBV7-3 and TRBJ1-5; 10 bases are a match to TRBD1. V dropped 3 bases and J dropped 2; count of bases not matched to a gene: 4. The CDR3 sequence is 16 residues long. Germline CDR1 reads SGHTA; CDR2 reads FQGTGA. Here the CDR3 reads CASSFPGTGGNQPQHF. Written as DNA, the CDR3 is TGTGCCAGCAGCTTCCCCGGGACAGGGGGCAATCAGCCCCAGCATTTT. The whole variable domain, filled in from reference TRBV7-3 and TRBJ1-5, reads GAGVSQTPSNKVTEKGKYVELRCDPISGHTALYWYRQSLGQGPEFLIYFQGTGAADDSGLPNDRFFAVRPEGSVSTLKIQRTERGDSAVYLCASSFPGTGGNQPQHFGDGTRLSIL.

This clone was seen repeatedly, ten times or more. The chain is built from TRBV6-5 and TRBJ2-1; TRBD2 matches 15 bases. Germline V gene data show CDR1 as MNHEY and CDR2 as SVGAGI. V was pared by 5 bases and J by 8 bases, with 4 bases of the junction left unmatched. The CDR3 runs 15 residues. CDR3 sequence (DNA): TGTGCCAGCAGTCGGGGACTAGCGGGAGGTTATGAGCAGTTCTTC. This encodes CASSRGLAGGYEQFF.

This rearrangement joins TRBV28 to TRBJ2-7; D is possibly TRBD1 (6 bases). CDR3 length: 13 residues. Germline CDR1 reads MDHEN; CDR2 reads SYDVKM. The ends were cut back, 6 bases at V and 4 bases at J, with 13 bases in the middle. Here the CDR3 reads CASRRHTGYEQYF. CDR3 in DNA: TGTGCCAGCAGAAGACATACAGGGTACGAGCAGTACTTC.

V usage is TRBV28 and J usage is TRBJ2-2; no reliable D call. The germline V and J ends were trimmed by 5 bases and 4 bases, with 11 bases remaining between them. The CDR3 is made up of 14 amino acids. CDR1 is MDHEN, CDR2 SYDVKM, per germline. CDR3 sequence (DNA): TGTGCCAGCAGTGTACCTAGATTCACCGGGGAGCTGTTTTTT. It codes for CASSVPRFTGELFF. The variable domain in full, completed from reference TRBV28 and TRBJ2-2, reads DVKVTQSSRYLVKRTGEKVFLECVQDMDHENMFWYRQDPGLGLRLIYFSYDVKMKEKGDIPEGYSVSREKKERFSLILESASTNQTSMYLCASSVPRFTGELFFGEGSRLTVL.

The chain has TRBV20-1 and TRBJ2-7, with 8 bases lining up with TRBD2. Germline values: CDR1 DFQATT, CDR2 SNEGSKA (reference sequence). J was trimmed by 4 bases and V by 3 bases; bases with no gene match: 20. This CDR3 is built from 18 residues. The CDR3: CSASNGQGAGAGRYEQYF. CDR3 nucleotide sequence: TGCAGTGCTAGTAACGGACAAGGAGCGGGAGCGGGTCGGTACGAGCAGTACTTC.

The rearrangement joins TRBV7-8 to TRBJ1-2; D not certain. Trimming took 1 base from V and 7 from J, leaving 13 bases between them. Germline loops: CDR1 SGHVS, CDR2 FQNEAQ. This CDR3 has 14 residues. The CDR3 DNA is TGTGCCAGCAGCTTAGATGTCACGATGCGTGGCTACACCTTC. It codes for CASSLDVTMRGYTF.

This clone is a singleton in its sample. The chain links TRBV5-6 to TRBJ2-7; 8 nucleotides align to TRBD1. CDR3 length: 13 residues. Germline CDR1 SGHDT, CDR2 YYEEEE. Germline trimming cut 4 bases from V and 4 bases from J; bases unmatched to any gene: 4. DNA of the CDR3: TGTGCCAGCAGCGAGGGACAGGATTACGAGCAGTACTTC. Its protein product is CASSEGQDYEQYF. Full variable domain (outside the CDR3, taken from reference TRBV5-6 and TRBJ2-7): DAGVTQSPTHLIKTRGQQVTLRCSPKSGHDTVSWYQQALGQGPQFIFQYYEEEERQRGNFPDRFSGHQFPNYSSELNVNALLLGDSALYLCASSEGQDYEQYFGPGTRLTVT.